This T cell receptor beta chain was profiled in a study of early stage breast cancer tumors. Study-wide results and caveats: Unsorted bulk genomic DNA sequencing lacked pairing and functional marker data.

In regard to this clone: Its antigen is undetermined.

Each sample had two DNA replicates, 0.45 to 0.65 ug blood or about 1.5 ug tissue. Some clones are missing from TCRdb's copy, which holds only in-frame ones; the method was immunoSEQ multiplex PCR. The sample gives about 38,000 clones, around 68% of which show up once; 6.5% to 8% is in the top ten. Germline V lookup: CDR1 MDHEN, CDR2 SYDVKM. The CDR3 length is 13 residues. Trimming stripped 6 bases from V and 2 bases from J, with 11 bases between. The V gene is TRBV28, the J gene TRBJ2-7; no firm D call. The sequence came from a person aged 60 to 70 with breast cancer. The sequencing input was blood. This CDR3 is CASSRFQTYEQYF. Written as DNA, the CDR3 is TGTGCCAGCAGCAGGTTCCAGACCTACGAGCAGTACTTC.